A single sample gave rise to the 2 T cell receptor beta chains below, sequenced in a study of blood T cells in healthy people across ages. Then a second PCR, running roughly 6 to 11 cycles, was carried out with a sample-barcoded 5' primer and a J-beta primer mix. TCRdb processed the 5' RACE reads anew with MiXCR; each CDR3 protein has one entry. The data hold some 1.6 million distinct CDR3 sequences, with roughly a third observed a single time. Sequencing input: blood. These receptor sequences come from a young woman in good health.

This clonotype was detected ten times or more. The chain has TRBV27 and TRBJ2-6; no firm D call. V lost 6 bases and J 2 bases, leaving 8 bases between the germline ends. CDR1 and CDR2 from the germline V gene are MNHEY and SMNVEV (reference sequence). The CDR3 extends over 14 amino acids. CDR3 region: CASSMGTGANVLTF. In nucleotides, the CDR3 is TGTGCCAGCAGCATGGGAACTGGGGCCAACGTCCTGACTTTC.

V usage is TRBV6-5 and J usage is TRBJ2-7, with D hard to call. V was pared by 6 bases and J by 7 bases, with 19 bases between. Germline V lookup: CDR1 MNHEY, CDR2 SVGAGI. This CDR3 is built from 14 residues. In nucleotides, the CDR3 is TGTGCCAGCAGACTATCAAGGAGTGATGGTGAGCAGTACTTC. Translated: CASRLSRSDGEQYF.